This T cell receptor (beta chain) was identified in a study of cytomegalovirus exposure and HLA in healthy donors. PCR employed 60 Vbeta and 13 Jbeta primers. Measured with immunoSEQ multiplex PCR; TCRdb has only the in-frame clones, and not every one. This sample has some 86,000 clones, with about 66% found just once. The CDR3 spans 12 residues. Trimming cost V 4 bases and J 7 bases, with 11 bases left between them. CDR1 SGHDT and CDR2 YYEEEE come from the germline V gene. Findings and limits, study-wide: Exclusion applied to some V segments, including TRBV6-2 and TRBV6-3, as they were indistinguishable. The authors later found most CMV-associated TCR beta chains appeared HLA-restricted.

Comment on this clone: The antigen is undetermined.

The TCR comes from a young man in good health and CMV-seronegative. Sequencing input: PBMCs. This chain connects TRBV5-6 to TRBJ1-1; D perhaps matches TRBD1 (6 bases). CDR3 sequence (DNA): TGTGCCAGCAGCCACGGACAGATTGAAGCTTTCTTT. Encoded protein: CASSHGQIEAFF.